Below, 25 T cell receptor beta chains from the same sample are listed, as sequenced in a study of CD8+CD57+ T cells in acquired aplastic anemia. TCR beta VDJ combinations and CDR3 sequences were profiled from genomic DNA. Each CDR3 protein is one row after TCRdb ran MiXCR on the reads. The profile shows some 130,000 distinct CDR3 sequences, around two fifths of them singletons. The specimen sequenced was sorted CD4+, CD8+, or CD8+CD57+ T cells (not recorded which) from PBMCs. All receptors derive from a human donor in good health, serving as a control.

This clonotype showed up many times. The rearrangement uses TRBV7-2 and TRBJ2-3; maybe TRBD2 (5 bases). Germline CDR1 is SGHTA and CDR2 is FQGNSA. CDR3 length: 13 residues. V lost 9 bases to trimming and J lost 5 bases, with 15 bases between them. The CDR3 region has the DNA TGTGCCAGTCGTGCCCAGGCGGGAGATACGCAGTATTTT. It translates to CASRAQAGDTQYF.

This clonotype came up many times. The V call is TRBV11-3, the J call TRBJ2-6; D is undetermined. Trimming left V 5 bases short and J 10 bases short, with 12 bases between. The CDR3 totals 13 residues. The germline V gene encodes CDR1 SGHNT and CDR2 YENEEA. CDR3: CASSRTAINVLTF. The CDR3 nucleotides are TGTGCCAGCAGCCGAACAGCAATAAACGTCCTGACTTTC.

This clonotype occurred many times. The chain couples TRBV6-1 to TRBJ1-1, with TRBD1 matching 7 bases. Per the germline V gene, CDR1 is MNHNS and CDR2 is SASEGT. CDR3 size: 14 residues. The V gene end was trimmed by 6 bases and the J gene end by 0 bases; junction bases not matched to a gene: 4. In nucleotides, the CDR3 is TGTGCCAGCAGCCCGGGACAGATGAACACTGAAGCTTTCTTT. This translates into CASSPGQMNTEAFF.

This clonotype was seen ten or more times. The chain couples TRBV9 to TRBJ2-3, with 10 bases matching TRBD2. Germline CDR1 SGDLS, CDR2 YYNGEE. CDR3 length: 18 amino acids. The J segment lost 1 base and the V segment lost 2 bases, leaving 10 bases of the junction unmatched. The CDR3 DNA is TGTGCCAGCAGCGTTGGATTGAGGCTAGCGGGGGGCACAGATACGCAGTATTTT. Encoded protein: CASSVGLRLAGGTDTQYF.

In the case of this clonotype: The CDR3 end shows no conserved phenylalanine or tryptophan, and so a read error is likely. The rearrangement links TRBV5-1 to TRBJ1-6; D is ambiguous. This CDR3 is 15 amino acids long. CDR1 and CDR2 (germline): SGHRS, YFSETQ. The CDR3 here is CASGLDVGGNSPLHL. Here the CDR3 DNA reads TGCGCCAGCGGCTTGGATGTAGGAGGAAATTCACCCCTCCACCTT.

The table lists this clonotype with a count of one. The rearrangement links TRBV29-1 to TRBJ1-1, with D possibly matching TRBD1 (5 bases). Trimming removed 6 bases from V and 5 bases from J, with 10 bases in between. CDR3 size: 11 residues. Germline CDR1 is SQVTM and CDR2 is ANQGSEA. The CDR3 coding sequence is TGCAGCGTGGGGACGGGGACTGAAGCTTTCTTT. It encodes CSVGTGTEAFF.

The sample holds many counts of this clonotype. CDR3 amino acids: CSVVMGTGGTFF. The CDR3 DNA is TGCAGCGTTGTAATGGGGACAGGGGGAACTTTCTTT. This chain connects TRBV29-1 to TRBJ1-1; 11 bases are a match to TRBD1. V lost 4 bases, J lost 12 bases, and 7 bases stayed unmatched. CDR3 length: 12 amino acids. In germline, CDR1 is SQVTM, CDR2 ANQGSEA.

This clonotype was detected only a few times. This may come from a read error, since a much larger clone is one base off. V and J are TRBV11-2 and TRBJ2-7; TRBD1 aligns across 7 bases. CDR1 is SGHAT, CDR2 FQNNGV, per germline. V gave up 5 bases and J gave up 2 bases; unmatched junction bases: 9. The CDR3 totals 15 residues. CDR3 region: CASSRNPGQPYEQYF. The CDR3 DNA is TGTGCCAGCAGCAGAAATCCGGGACAGCCCTACGAGCAGTACTTC.

At least ten counts were recorded for this clonotype. The chain recombines TRBV19 with TRBJ1-5, with D unclear. The CDR3 has 14 residues. Germline V lookup: CDR1 LNHDA, CDR2 SQIVND (reference sequence). Trimming pared 6 bases from V and 3 bases from J, leaving 12 bases between. The DNA of the CDR3 is TGTGCCAGTAGGGGCGACACCCTCAATCAGCCCCAGCATTTT. Its protein is CASRGDTLNQPQHF. Using reference TRBV19 and TRBJ1-5 for the parts outside the CDR3, the full variable domain is DGGITQSPKYLFRKEGQNVTLSCEQNLNHDAMYWYRQDPGQGLRLIYYSQIVNDFQKGDIAEGYSVSREKKESFPLTVTSAQKNPTAFYLCASRGDTLNQPQHFGDGTRLSIL.

This clonotype has just a few counts. The V call is TRBV30, the J call TRBJ1-3, with a weak D call TRBD1 (5 bases). V was pared by 3 bases and J by 2 bases, with 14 bases between. This CDR3 spans 15 amino acids. The V gene's germline CDR1 is GTSNPN and CDR2 SVGIG (reference sequence). The DNA for the CDR3 is TGTGCCTGGAGCCTGGGCAGGGTAACTGGAAACACCATATATTTT. Amino acid sequence: CAWSLGRVTGNTIYF.

This clonotype was detected many times. V usage is TRBV13 and J usage is TRBJ1-1; D is ambiguous. This CDR3 has 11 amino acids. The germline V and J ends were trimmed by 10 bases and 1 base, with 7 bases remaining between them. Germline V lookup: CDR1 PRHDT, CDR2 FYEKMQ (reference sequence). The CDR3 loop reads CATDKNTEAFF. Here the CDR3 DNA reads TGTGCCACCGACAAGAACACTGAAGCTTTCTTT.

This chain joins TRBV25-1 and TRBJ2-1; 10 nucleotides align to TRBD2. CDR1 and CDR2 from the germline V gene are MGHDK and SYGVNS. This CDR3 comprises 16 residues. V was pared by 9 bases and J by 8 bases, with 16 bases of the junction left unmatched. DNA for the CDR3: TGTGCCAGTAGTATGGGGCTAGCGGGGGCGGTCGATGAGCAGTTCTTC. Protein sequence: CASSMGLAGAVDEQFF.

This clonotype was counted ten times or more. The chain's CDR3 is CASRLGRVTEAFF. CDR3 DNA sequence: TGTGCCAGCAGACTAGGACGGGTCACTGAAGCTTTCTTT. The chain links TRBV6-1 to TRBJ1-1; D remains unclear. Germline V lookup: CDR1 MNHNS, CDR2 SASEGT. The CDR3 spans 13 residues. V was cut by 6 bases and J by 4 bases, with 12 bases left in between.

This clonotype was counted many times. The chain joins TRBV11-3 to TRBJ2-7, with D unclear. The germline V and J ends were trimmed by 0 bases and 6 bases, with 9 bases remaining between them. CDR1 and CDR2 (germline): SGHNT, YENEEA. The CDR3 spans 13 residues. The CDR3 here is CASSLEEASEQYF. The CDR3, as DNA: TGTGCCAGCAGCTTAGAGGAAGCAAGCGAGCAGTACTTC.

The table lists this clonotype with many counts. The gene calls are TRBV5-5 and TRBJ1-2; D possibly corresponds to TRBD1 (6 bases). This CDR3 has 15 residues. The V end was cut by 4 bases, the J end by 4 bases, with 17 bases between. Per germline, CDR1 SGHKS and CDR2 YYEKEE (reference sequence). The CDR3 DNA sequence: TGTGCCAGCAGCCCGGCGGGGGGGCTGCCCTATGGCTACACCTTC. Translated, it gives CASSPAGGLPYGYTF.

This clonotype was counted ten times or more. This chain connects TRBV7-2 to TRBJ2-7; perhaps TRBD1 as D (5 bases). Germline CDR1 and CDR2: SGHTA and FQGNSA. The germline V and J ends were trimmed by 5 bases and 4 bases, with 9 bases remaining between them. This CDR3 has 12 residues. The CDR3 protein is CASSPRAYEQYF. Written as DNA, the CDR3 is TGTGCCAGCAGCCCCAGGGCATACGAGCAGTACTTC.

This clonotype was counted between two and nine times. With a much larger clone just one base away, this may be a read error. The V and J genes are TRBV4-2 and TRBJ2-1; D not certain. V shed 0 bases and J shed 1 base, with 13 bases lying between them. This CDR3 comprises 17 residues. CDR1 LGHNA and CDR2 YNFKEQ come from the germline V gene. The CDR3 sequence is CASSQDRAPGSYNEQFF. The CDR3 DNA reads TGTGCCAGCAGCCAAGATAGGGCTCCCGGATCCTACAATGAGCAGTTCTTC.

This clonotype was picked up many times. The rearrangement joins TRBV24-1 to TRBJ1-6; possibly TRBD1 for D (5 bases). Germline CDR1 reads KGHDR; CDR2 reads SFDVKD. The ends were cut back, 5 bases at V and 6 bases at J, with 7 bases in the middle. The length of the CDR3 is 13 residues. This CDR3 reads CATSGGVNSPLHF. CDR3 sequence (DNA): TGTGCCACCAGTGGAGGGGTTAATTCACCCCTCCACTTT.

The V gene is TRBV2, the J gene TRBJ1-2; D perhaps matches TRBD1 (6 bases). The CDR3 length is 13 residues. The V end was cut by 4 bases, the J end by 7 bases, with 13 bases between. The germline V gene encodes CDR1 SNHLY and CDR2 FYNNEI. The chain's CDR3 is CASSGQAVSGYTF. The CDR3 region has the DNA TGTGCCAGCAGTGGACAGGCAGTGAGTGGCTACACCTTC.

The chain employs TRBV7-6 and TRBJ1-1; D unresolved. Germline V lookup: CDR1 SGHVS, CDR2 FNYEAQ. V gave up 5 bases and J gave up 1 base, with 8 bases separating them. This CDR3 has 13 residues. The CDR3 reads CASSATPNTEAFF. CDR3 bases: TGTGCCAGCAGCGCGACACCGAACACTGAAGCTTTCTTT.

This rearrangement joins TRBV15 to TRBJ2-7, with TRBD2 matching over 9 bases. The V gene end was trimmed by 0 bases and the J gene end by 3 bases; junction bases not matched to a gene: 3. CDR1 is LNHNV and CDR2 is YYDKDF in the germline V gene (reference sequence). There are 15 residues in the CDR3. CDR3 coding DNA: TGTGCCACCAGCAGAGAACAGACTAGCGGCTACGAGCAGTACTTC. It is translated as CATSREQTSGYEQYF.

This clonotype showed up many times. This rearrangement joins TRBV10-3 to TRBJ2-1; tentative D call: TRBD1 (6 bases). V shed 7 bases and J shed 5 bases, with 15 bases lying between them. Germline V CDR1 and CDR2: ENHRY, SYGVKD. There are 14 residues in the CDR3. The CDR3 reads CAITSSGADNEQFF. Written as DNA, the CDR3 is TGTGCCATCACTAGTTCAGGGGCCGACAATGAGCAGTTCTTC.

The rearrangement joins TRBV7-9 to TRBJ1-4; D uncertain. This CDR3 region has 14 residues. V lost 5 bases and J 13 bases, leaving 20 bases between the germline ends. The germline V gene has CDR1 SEHNR and CDR2 FQNEAQ (reference sequence). Written as DNA, the CDR3 is TGTGCCAGCAGCCCAGAGGCGGTCGTGGGAATACTGTTTTTT. Translated: CASSPEAVVGILFF.

This clonotype has only a few counts. A much more abundant neighbour one base away suggests this may be a read error. The CDR3 does not close with the conserved phenylalanine or tryptophan, likely indicating a read error. The chain links TRBV19 to TRBJ1-5, with TRBD1 identical over 8 bases. V dropped 6 bases and J dropped 1; count of bases not matched to a gene: 5. Germline V gives CDR1 LNHDA, CDR2 SQIVND (reference sequence). The CDR3 length is 15 residues. The CDR3 DNA follows: TGTGCCAGTAGCCCGCGACAGGGGAGCAATCAGCCCCAGCATCTT. The encoded protein is CASSPRQGSNQPQHL.

The chain joins TRBV19 to TRBJ1-2; a possible D gene is TRBD1 (5 bases). Germline loops: CDR1 LNHDA, CDR2 SQIVND (reference sequence). Trimming shortened V by 9 bases and J by 12 bases, and 23 bases separated the two germline ends. The CDR3 has 13 residues. The CDR3 reads CASHPGTGIRNTF. For the CDR3, the DNA is TGTGCCAGCCACCCAGGGACGGGGATAAGAAACACCTTC.